Following are 19 T cell receptor beta chains from one sample sequenced in a study of T cell responses to AZD1222 COVID-19 vaccine. Clones were sequenced by immunoSEQ multiplex PCR, and TCRdb holds only the in-frame ones, with some missing. The table lists approximately 150,000 clones, 85% to 90% of them singletons, with 1.5% to 2% in the top ten. Specimen: peripheral blood, collected on day 0 of AZD1222 vaccination. These TCRs come from an adult in good health.

The V and J genes are TRBV27 and TRBJ2-5; D unclear. The CDR3 spans 13 residues. The V end was cut by 0 bases, the J end by 5 bases, with 7 bases between. Per germline, CDR1 MNHEY and CDR2 SMNVEV (reference sequence). In DNA, the CDR3 is TGTGCCAGCAGTTTATCGAGGCGGGAGACCCAGTACTTC. Its translation is CASSLSRRETQYF.

In its sample, this clone was seen many times. This chain connects TRBV5-1 to TRBJ1-4; TRBD1 might be the D (5 bases). The CDR3 loop spans 14 amino acids. V was clipped by 0 bases and J by 7 bases, with 10 bases between them. Germline values: CDR1 SGHRS, CDR2 YFSETQ. The CDR3 region is CASSLDGAREKLFF. The CDR3 nucleotides are TGCGCCAGCAGCTTGGATGGGGCACGTGAAAAACTGTTTTTT.

The chain uses TRBV5-4 and TRBJ2-5, with 8 nucleotides matching TRBD2. The germline CDR1 and CDR2 sequences are SGHNT and YYREEE (reference sequence). This CDR3 contains 15 residues. With V trimmed by 0 bases and J by 2 bases, 3 bases remained unmatched. CDR3 loop: CASSLGASGQETQYF. The CDR3 DNA reads TGTGCCAGCAGCTTGGGGGCTAGCGGGCAAGAGACCCAGTACTTC.

The chain uses TRBV19 and TRBJ1-6; D remains ambiguous. Trimming took off 3 bases at V and 7 bases at J, with 10 bases between the two ends. This CDR3 is 14 amino acids long. Germline CDR1 is LNHDA and CDR2 is SQIVND (reference sequence). CDR3 bases: TGTGCCAGTAGTATCGGGCAGGCGAATTCACCCCTCCACTTT. The encoded protein is CASSIGQANSPLHF.

The chain has TRBV7-9 and TRBJ2-5, with D perhaps TRBD1 or TRBD2 (5 bases each). The CDR3 contains 13 residues. Between the trimmed V and J ends, which lost 8 bases and 0 bases, there was a span of 10 bases. The germline gives CDR1 SEHNR, CDR2 FQNEAQ (reference sequence). The CDR3: CASVWGYQETQYF. The CDR3 coding sequence is TGTGCCAGCGTATGGGGGTACCAAGAGACCCAGTACTTC.

The chain is built from TRBV10-3 and TRBJ1-6; D not resolved. The CDR3 has 14 amino acids. Germline loops: CDR1 ENHRY, CDR2 SYGVKD. The V and J ends lost 10 bases and 5 bases respectively, with 15 bases between them. CDR3 in amino acids: CATNKQQNNSPLHF. CDR3 nucleotides: TGTGCCACCAACAAACAGCAAAATAATTCACCCCTCCACTTT.

The rearrangement links TRBV2 to TRBJ1-6, with TRBD1 matching 10 bases. The length of the CDR3 is 14 residues. The germline gives CDR1 SNHLY, CDR2 FYNNEI. With V trimmed by 5 bases and J by 7 bases, 2 bases remained unmatched. CDR3 residues: CASSRDRGNSPLHF. CDR3 sequence (DNA): TGTGCCAGCAGTCGGGACAGGGGAAATTCACCCCTCCACTTT. The full variable domain, its missing parts supplied by reference TRBV2 and TRBJ1-6, is EPEVTQTPSHQVTQMGQEVILRCVPISNHLYFYWYRQILGQKVEFLVSFYNNEISEKSEIFDDQFSVERPDGSNFTLKIRSTKLEDSAMYFCASSRDRGNSPLHFGNGTRLTVT.

J is TRBJ1-2 and V is TRBV9; D unresolved. Per germline, CDR1 SGDLS and CDR2 YYNGEE. The V end lost 2 bases, the J end lost 1 base, and 12 bases lay between the germline ends. This CDR3 contains 15 residues. The CDR3 DNA reads as TGTGCCAGCAGCGTGGTAGGGTCCGATAACTATGGCTACACCTTC. Residues: CASSVVGSDNYGYTF.

This sequence joins TRBV19 and TRBJ1-3; the D gene is possibly TRBD1 (6 bases). The CDR3 contains 16 residues. V lost 7 bases and J lost 0, with 16 bases in between. Germline-derived CDR1 and CDR2 are LNHDA and SQIVND (reference sequence). CDR3 sequence reads: CASKRTDYSSGNTIYF. The DNA for the CDR3 is TGTGCCAGTAAAAGGACAGACTATAGCTCTGGAAACACCATATATTTT. The entire variable domain, with the rest obtained from reference TRBV19 and TRBJ1-3, is as follows: DGGITQSPKYLFRKEGQNVTLSCEQNLNHDAMYWYRQDPGQGLRLIYYSQIVNDFQKGDIAEGYSVSREKKESFPLTVTSAQKNPTAFYLCASKRTDYSSGNTIYFGEGSWLTVV.

The chain combines TRBV27 with TRBJ1-1, with unresolved D. CDR1 is MNHEY, CDR2 SMNVEV, per germline (reference sequence). The germline V and J ends were trimmed by 6 bases and 1 base, with 9 bases remaining between them. The CDR3 sequence is 13 residues long. CDR3 DNA sequence: TGTGCCAGCAGCTCCGGACGGAACACTGAAGCTTTCTTT. Translating it yields CASSSGRNTEAFF.

The chain uses TRBV11-1 and TRBJ2-7; tentatively, D is TRBD1 (6 bases). The length of the CDR3 is 14 residues. In germline, CDR1 is SGHAT, CDR2 FQDESV (reference sequence). V was pared by 1 base and J by 4 bases, with 11 bases between. As DNA, the CDR3 is TGTGCCAGCAGCTTAGGTTACAGGGAATACGAGCAGTACTTC. Translated, it gives CASSLGYREYEQYF.

This chain connects TRBV28 to TRBJ2-7; 8 positions match TRBD1. With V trimmed by 6 bases and J by 9 bases, 13 bases remained unmatched. Germline V gene lookup returns CDR1 MDHEN and CDR2 SYDVKM. The CDR3 has 14 residues. The chain's CDR3 is CASRPRDRPLGQYF. CDR3 nucleotide sequence: TGTGCCAGCAGGCCCCGGGACAGGCCGCTCGGGCAGTACTTC.

This chain connects TRBV5-6 to TRBJ2-2; D is unresolved. This CDR3 spans 17 amino acids. The germline V and J ends were trimmed by 3 bases and 0 bases, with 15 bases remaining between them. Germline V lookup: CDR1 SGHDT, CDR2 YYEEEE. CDR3: CASSYLMRQTNTGELFF. The CDR3 region has the DNA TGTGCCAGCAGCTATCTAATGCGTCAAACGAACACCGGGGAGCTGTTTTTT.

This chain uses TRBV27 with TRBJ2-3; D ambiguous. With 2 bases removed from V and 0 bases from J, the gap between germline ends came to 9 bases. The V gene's germline CDR1 is MNHEY and CDR2 SMNVEV (reference sequence). The CDR3 length is 15 residues. CDR3 DNA sequence: TGTGCCAGCAGTTTAAGAGGATCCAGCACAGATACGCAGTATTTT. This encodes CASSLRGSSTDTQYF.

This clone was observed once. V gene TRBV6-5 combines with J gene TRBJ1-5; D may be TRBD1 (5 bases). The CDR3 length is 14 residues. Between the trimmed V and J ends, which lost 5 bases and 1 base, there was a span of 9 bases. CDR1 MNHEY and CDR2 SVGAGI come from the germline V gene. The DNA of the CDR3 is TGTGCCAGCAGTCTCAGGGAGAGCAATCAGCCCCAGCATTTT. Translated: CASSLRESNQPQHF.

The chain links TRBV29-1 to TRBJ2-3; 8 bases align to TRBD1. The CDR3 length is 15 residues. V lost 5 bases and J lost 6; bases outside the gene matches: 13. In germline, CDR1 is SQVTM, CDR2 ANQGSEA. CDR3 coding DNA: TGCAGCGTTAAGATGCCGCGACAGGGGATGGATACGCAGTATTTT. It codes for CSVKMPRQGMDTQYF.

J is TRBJ2-3 and V is TRBV4-2; D may be TRBD2 (6 bases). CDR1 is LGHNA and CDR2 is YNFKEQ in the germline V gene. The length of the CDR3 is 16 residues. V was cut by 0 bases and J by 9 bases, with 19 bases left in between. CDR3 region: CASSQDDQRGYLTQYF. Here the CDR3 DNA reads TGTGCCAGCAGCCAAGACGATCAACGGGGGTACTTGACGCAGTATTTT.

In this sample, this clone turned up once. This chain links TRBV6-5 with TRBJ2-2; D is ambiguous. V dropped 4 bases and J dropped 6 bases, with 12 bases sitting between them. The CDR3 length is 14 residues. Germline assignment: CDR1 MNHEY and CDR2 SVGAGI. The CDR3 protein is CASSSAGFAGELFF. The CDR3 DNA follows: TGTGCCAGCAGTTCCGCCGGGTTCGCCGGGGAGCTGTTTTTT.

The chain uses TRBV28 and TRBJ2-5; 9 bases match TRBD1. Germline V gene sequence: CDR1 MDHEN, CDR2 SYDVKM. Unmatched junction bases numbered 6, after V lost 4 bases and J lost 3 bases. The CDR3 totals 15 residues. CDR3 residues: CASSSRDRVEETQYF. The CDR3, as DNA: TGTGCCAGCAGTTCCCGGGACAGGGTAGAAGAGACCCAGTACTTC.